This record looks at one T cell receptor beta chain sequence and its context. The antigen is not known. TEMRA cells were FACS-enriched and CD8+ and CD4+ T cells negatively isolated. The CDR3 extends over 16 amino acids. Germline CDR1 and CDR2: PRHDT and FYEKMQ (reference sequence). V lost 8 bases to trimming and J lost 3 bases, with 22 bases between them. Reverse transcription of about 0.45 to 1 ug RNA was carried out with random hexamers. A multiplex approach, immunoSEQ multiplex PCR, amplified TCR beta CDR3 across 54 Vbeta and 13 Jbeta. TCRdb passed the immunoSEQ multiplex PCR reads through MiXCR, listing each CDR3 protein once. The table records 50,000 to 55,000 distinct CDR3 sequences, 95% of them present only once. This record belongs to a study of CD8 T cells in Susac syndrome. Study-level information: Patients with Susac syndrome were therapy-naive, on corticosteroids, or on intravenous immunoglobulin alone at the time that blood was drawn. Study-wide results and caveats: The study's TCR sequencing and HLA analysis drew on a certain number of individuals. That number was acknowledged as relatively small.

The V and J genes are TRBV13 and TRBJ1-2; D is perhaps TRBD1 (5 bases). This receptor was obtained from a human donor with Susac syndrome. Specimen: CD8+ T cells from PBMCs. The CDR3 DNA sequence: TGTGCCAGCGGCACTACCGGGACCCTAGGAGACTATGGCTACACCTTC. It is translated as CASGTTGTLGDYGYTF.